This T cell receptor beta chain was documented in a study of cytomegalovirus exposure and HLA in healthy donors. Study overall: Unique TCRs numbering some 80 million, obtained from HLA-typed donors, made up an early data release. Overall study findings and caveats: Association of a missense DCLRE1C variant with TCR beta V- and J-gene trimming was reported in a later analysis. Diagnosis of cytomegalovirus status made by the classifier reportedly showed high specificity and sensitivity.

Both 60 Vbeta primers and 13 Jbeta primers went into the PCR. The repertoire was sequenced with immunoSEQ multiplex PCR; TCRdb's copy has only in-frame clones and lacks some. The data contain about 160,000 clones, around four fifths of them singletons. The junction had 8 bases not matched to a gene; V was cut back by 4 bases and J by 8 bases. CDR1 is SGHVS and CDR2 is FNYEAQ in the germline V gene. The CDR3 is made up of 15 amino acids. Notes on this clone: Its specificity is unknown.

The clonotype originates from a young man in good health and CMV-seronegative. The sample was PBMCs. The V call is TRBV7-6, the J call TRBJ1-2; 12 nucleotides match TRBD1. CDR3 nucleotides: TGTGCCAGCAGCTCCCGGGACAGGGGGCCGGGAGGCTACACCTTC. Translating it yields CASSSRDRGPGGYTF. Full variable domain (missing parts from reference TRBV7-6 and TRBJ1-2): GAGVSQSPRYKVTKRGQDVALRCDPISGHVSLYWYRQALGQGPEFLTYFNYEAQQDKSGLPNDRFSAERPEGSISTLTIQRTEQRDSAMYRCASSSRDRGPGGYTFGSGTRLTVV.